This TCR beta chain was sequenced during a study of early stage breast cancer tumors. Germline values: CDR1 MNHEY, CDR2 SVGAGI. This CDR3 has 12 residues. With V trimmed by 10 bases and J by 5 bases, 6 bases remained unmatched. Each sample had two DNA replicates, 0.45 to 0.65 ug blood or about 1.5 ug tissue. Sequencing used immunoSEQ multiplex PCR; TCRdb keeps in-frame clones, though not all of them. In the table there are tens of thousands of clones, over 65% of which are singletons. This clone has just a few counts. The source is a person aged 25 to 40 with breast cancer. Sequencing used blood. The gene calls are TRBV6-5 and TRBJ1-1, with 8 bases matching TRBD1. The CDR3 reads CATIRGQTEAFF. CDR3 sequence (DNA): TGTGCCACAATCAGGGGGCAAACTGAAGCTTTCTTT.